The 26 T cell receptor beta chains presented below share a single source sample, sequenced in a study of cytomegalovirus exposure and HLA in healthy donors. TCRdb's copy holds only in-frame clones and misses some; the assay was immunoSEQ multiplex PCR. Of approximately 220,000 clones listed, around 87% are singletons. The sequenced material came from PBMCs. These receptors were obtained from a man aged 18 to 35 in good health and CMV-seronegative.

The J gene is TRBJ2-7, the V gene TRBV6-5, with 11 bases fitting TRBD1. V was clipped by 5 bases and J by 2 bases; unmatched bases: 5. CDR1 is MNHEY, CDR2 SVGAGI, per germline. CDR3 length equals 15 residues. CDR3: CASSTGTGGAYEQYF. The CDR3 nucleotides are TGTGCCAGCAGTACAGGGACAGGGGGGGCCTACGAGCAGTACTTC.

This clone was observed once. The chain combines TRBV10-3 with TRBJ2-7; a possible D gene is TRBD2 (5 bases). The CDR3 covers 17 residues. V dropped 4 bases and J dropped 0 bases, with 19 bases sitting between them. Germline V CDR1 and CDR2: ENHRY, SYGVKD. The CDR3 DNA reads TGTGCCATCAGTGCAGTCTTAGAGACTACAAGCTCCTACGAGCAGTACTTC. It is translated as CAISAVLETTSSYEQYF.

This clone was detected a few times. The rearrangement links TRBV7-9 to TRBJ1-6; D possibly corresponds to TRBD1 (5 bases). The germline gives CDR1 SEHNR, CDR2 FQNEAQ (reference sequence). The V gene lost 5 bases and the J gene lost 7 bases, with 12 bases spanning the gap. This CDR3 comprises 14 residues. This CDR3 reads CASSPPGLNSPLHF. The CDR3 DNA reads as TGTGCCAGCAGCCCCCCGGGACTGAATTCACCCCTCCACTTT. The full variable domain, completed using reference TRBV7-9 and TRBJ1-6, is DTGVSQNPRHKITKRGQNVTFRCDPISEHNRLYWYRQTLGQGPEFLTYFQNEAQLEKSRLLSDRFSAERPKGSFSTLEIQRTEQGDSAMYLCASSPPGLNSPLHFGNGTRLTVT.

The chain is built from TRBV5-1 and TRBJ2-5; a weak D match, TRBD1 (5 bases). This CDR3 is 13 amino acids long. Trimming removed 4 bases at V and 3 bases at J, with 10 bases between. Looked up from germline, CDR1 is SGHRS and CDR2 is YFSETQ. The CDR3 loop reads CASSDAREETQYF. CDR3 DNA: TGCGCCAGCAGCGATGCCAGGGAAGAGACCCAGTACTTC. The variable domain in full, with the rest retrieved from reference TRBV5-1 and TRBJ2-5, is KAGVTQTPRYLIKTRGQQVTLSCSPISGHRSVSWYQQTPGQGLQFLFEYFSETQRNKGNFPGRFSGRQFSNSRSEMNVSTLELGDSALYLCASSDAREETQYFGPGTRLLVL.

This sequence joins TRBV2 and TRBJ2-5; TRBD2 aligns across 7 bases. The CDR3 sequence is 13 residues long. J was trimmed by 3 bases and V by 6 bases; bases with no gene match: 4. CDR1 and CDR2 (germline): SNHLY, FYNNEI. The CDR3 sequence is CASRVAGEETQYF. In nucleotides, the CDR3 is TGTGCCAGCAGGGTGGCGGGGGAAGAGACCCAGTACTTC. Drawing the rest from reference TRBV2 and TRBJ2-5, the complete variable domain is EPEVTQTPSHQVTQMGQEVILRCVPISNHLYFYWYRQILGQKVEFLVSFYNNEISEKSEIFDDQFSVERPDGSNFTLKIRSTKLEDSAMYFCASRVAGEETQYFGPGTRLLVL.

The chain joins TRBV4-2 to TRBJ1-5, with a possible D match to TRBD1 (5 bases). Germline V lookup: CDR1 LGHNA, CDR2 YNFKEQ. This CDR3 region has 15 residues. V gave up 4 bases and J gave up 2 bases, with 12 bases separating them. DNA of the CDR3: TGTGCCAGCAGCCCGAACCGGGGGGGCAATCAGCCCCAGCATTTT. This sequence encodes CASSPNRGGNQPQHF.

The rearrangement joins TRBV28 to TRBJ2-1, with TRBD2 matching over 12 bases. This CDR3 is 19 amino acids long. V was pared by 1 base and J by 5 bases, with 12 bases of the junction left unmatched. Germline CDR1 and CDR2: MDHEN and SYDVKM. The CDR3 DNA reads TGTGCCAGCAGTTTATCCCCCCGGACTAGCGGGAAATCGGACAATGAGCAGTTCTTC. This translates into CASSLSPRTSGKSDNEQFF.

CDR3 loop: CASRPTGSSYNSPLHF. In nucleotides, the CDR3 is TGTGCCAGCAGGCCAACAGGGAGCTCCTATAATTCACCCCTCCACTTT. The chain links TRBV11-2 to TRBJ1-6; D might be TRBD1 (6 bases). The CDR3 totals 16 residues. V was clipped by 6 bases and J by 0 bases, with 12 bases between them. The germline CDR1 and CDR2 sequences are SGHAT and FQNNGV.

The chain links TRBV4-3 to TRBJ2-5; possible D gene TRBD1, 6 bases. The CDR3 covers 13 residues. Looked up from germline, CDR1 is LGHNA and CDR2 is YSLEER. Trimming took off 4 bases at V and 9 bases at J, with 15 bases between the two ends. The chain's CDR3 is CASSPGTPEAQYF. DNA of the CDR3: TGCGCCAGCAGCCCCGGGACACCGGAGGCCCAGTACTTC.

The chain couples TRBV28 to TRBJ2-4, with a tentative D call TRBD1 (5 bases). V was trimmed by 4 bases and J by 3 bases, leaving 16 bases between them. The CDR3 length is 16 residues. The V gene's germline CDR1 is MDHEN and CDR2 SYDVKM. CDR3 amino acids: CASSSTRTTDKNIQYF. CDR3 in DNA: TGTGCCAGCAGTTCCACCAGGACAACGGACAAAAACATTCAGTACTTC.

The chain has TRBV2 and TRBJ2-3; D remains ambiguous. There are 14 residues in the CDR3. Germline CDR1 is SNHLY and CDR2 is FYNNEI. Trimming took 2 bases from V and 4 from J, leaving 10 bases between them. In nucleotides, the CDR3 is TGTGCCAGCAGTGAAAATTTCGTAGCAGATACGCAGTATTTT. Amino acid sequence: CASSENFVADTQYF.

CDR3 bases: TGCAGCGTTGAAAGACACGGGGACAATGAGCAGTTCTTC. This encodes CSVERHGDNEQFF. The rearrangement links TRBV29-1 to TRBJ2-1, with D possibly matching TRBD2 (5 bases). The CDR3 extends over 13 amino acids. Germline CDR1 is SQVTM and CDR2 is ANQGSEA. V was shortened by 2 bases and J by 5 bases, with 10 bases between the two germline ends.

The CDR3 DNA sequence: TGTGCTAGTGGTTTGTATGACAGGGGAAATGTACGTAATGGCTACACCTTC. Protein: CASGLYDRGNVRNGYTF. The V gene is TRBV12-5, the J gene TRBJ1-2; 8 bases are a match to TRBD1. CDR1 and CDR2 from the germline V gene are LGHNT and FRNRAP. CDR3 length: 17 residues. V lost 2 bases to trimming and J lost 6 bases; unmatched junction nucleotides: 14.

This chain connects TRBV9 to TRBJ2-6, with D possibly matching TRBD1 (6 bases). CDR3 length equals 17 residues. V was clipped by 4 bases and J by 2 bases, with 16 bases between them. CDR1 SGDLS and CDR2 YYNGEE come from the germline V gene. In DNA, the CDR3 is TGTGCCAGCAGCCCACGACAGGTCCTGGCTGGGGCCAACGTCCTGACTTTC. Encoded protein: CASSPRQVLAGANVLTF.

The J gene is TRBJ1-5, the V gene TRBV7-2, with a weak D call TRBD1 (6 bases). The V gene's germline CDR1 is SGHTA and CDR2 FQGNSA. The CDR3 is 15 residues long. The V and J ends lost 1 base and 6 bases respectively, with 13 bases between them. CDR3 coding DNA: TGTGCCAGCAGCTTAGGGGGACACGGGGCTCAGCCCCAGCATTTT. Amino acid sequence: CASSLGGHGAQPQHF. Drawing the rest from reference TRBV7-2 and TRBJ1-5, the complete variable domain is GAGVSQSPSNKVTEKGKDVELRCDPISGHTALYWYRQSLGQGLEFLIYFQGNSAPDKSGLPSDRFSAERTGGSVSTLTIQRTQQEDSAVYLCASSLGGHGAQPQHFGDGTRLSIL.

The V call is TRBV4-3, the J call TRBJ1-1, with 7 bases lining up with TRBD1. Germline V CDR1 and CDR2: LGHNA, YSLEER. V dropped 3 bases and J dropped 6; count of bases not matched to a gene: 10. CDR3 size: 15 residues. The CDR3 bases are TGCGCCAGCAGCCAGTATTCTACAGGGGCCGCTGAAGCTTTCTTT. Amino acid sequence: CASSQYSTGAAEAFF.

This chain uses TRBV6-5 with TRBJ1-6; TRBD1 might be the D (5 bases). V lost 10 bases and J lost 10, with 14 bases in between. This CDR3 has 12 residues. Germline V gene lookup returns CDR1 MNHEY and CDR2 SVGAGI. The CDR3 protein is CATLTGHSPLHF. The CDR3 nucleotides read TGTGCCACTTTAACAGGCCACTCACCCCTCCACTTT.

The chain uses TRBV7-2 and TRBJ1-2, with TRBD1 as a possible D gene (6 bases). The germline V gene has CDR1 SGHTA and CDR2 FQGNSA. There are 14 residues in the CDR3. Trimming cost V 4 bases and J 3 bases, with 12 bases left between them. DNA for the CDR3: TGTGCCAGCAGCTATACAGGGCAGGACTATGGCTACACCTTC. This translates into CASSYTGQDYGYTF.

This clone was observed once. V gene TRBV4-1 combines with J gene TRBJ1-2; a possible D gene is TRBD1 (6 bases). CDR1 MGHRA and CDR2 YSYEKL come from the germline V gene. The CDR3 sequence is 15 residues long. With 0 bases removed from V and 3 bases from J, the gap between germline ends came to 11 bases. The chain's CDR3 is CASSQENRVDYGYTF. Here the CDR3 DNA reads TGCGCCAGCAGCCAAGAAAACAGGGTGGACTATGGCTACACCTTC.

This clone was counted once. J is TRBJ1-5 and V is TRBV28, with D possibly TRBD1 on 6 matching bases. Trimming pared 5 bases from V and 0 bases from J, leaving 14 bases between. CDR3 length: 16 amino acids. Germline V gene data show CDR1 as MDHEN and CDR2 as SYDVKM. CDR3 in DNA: TGTGCCAGCAGTCCGCCGGACAGTTATAGCAATCAGCCCCAGCATTTT. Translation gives CASSPPDSYSNQPQHF.

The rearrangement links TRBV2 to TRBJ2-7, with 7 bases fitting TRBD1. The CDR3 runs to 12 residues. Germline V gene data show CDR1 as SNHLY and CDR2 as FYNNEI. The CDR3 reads CATGASLDEQYF. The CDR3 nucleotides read TGTGCTACAGGGGCATCCTTGGACGAGCAGTACTTC.

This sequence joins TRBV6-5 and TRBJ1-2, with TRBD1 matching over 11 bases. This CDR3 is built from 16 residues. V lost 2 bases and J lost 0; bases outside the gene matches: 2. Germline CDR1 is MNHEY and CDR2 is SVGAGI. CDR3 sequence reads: CASSYGTGGANYGYTF. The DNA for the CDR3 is TGTGCCAGCAGTTACGGGACAGGGGGGGCTAACTATGGCTACACCTTC.

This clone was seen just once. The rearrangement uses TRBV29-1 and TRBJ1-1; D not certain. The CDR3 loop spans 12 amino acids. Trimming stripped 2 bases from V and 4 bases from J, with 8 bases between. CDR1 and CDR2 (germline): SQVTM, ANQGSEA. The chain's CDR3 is CSVESGGTEAFF. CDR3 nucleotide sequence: TGCAGCGTTGAATCCGGAGGCACTGAAGCTTTCTTT.

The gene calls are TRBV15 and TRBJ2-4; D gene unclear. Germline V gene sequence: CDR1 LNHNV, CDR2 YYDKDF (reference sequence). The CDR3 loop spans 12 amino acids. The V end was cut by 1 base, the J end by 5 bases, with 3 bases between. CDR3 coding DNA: TGTGCCACCAGCAGAGGAGAAAACATTCAGTACTTC. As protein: CATSRGENIQYF.

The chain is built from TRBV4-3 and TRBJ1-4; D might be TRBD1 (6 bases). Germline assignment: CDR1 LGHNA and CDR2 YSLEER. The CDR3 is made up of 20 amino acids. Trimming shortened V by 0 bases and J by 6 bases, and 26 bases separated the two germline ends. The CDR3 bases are TGCGCCAGCAGCCAAGATCGGGCAGGGGTCGGTCTCCGTCCCCATGAAAAACTGTTTTTT. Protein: CASSQDRAGVGLRPHEKLFF.

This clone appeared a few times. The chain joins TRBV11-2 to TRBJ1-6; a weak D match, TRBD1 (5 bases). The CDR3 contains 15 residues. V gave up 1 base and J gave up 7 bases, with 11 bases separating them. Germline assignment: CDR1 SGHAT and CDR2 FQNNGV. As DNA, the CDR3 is TGTGCCAGCAGCTTAGGTGCAGGGAGGAATTCACCCCTCCACTTT. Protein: CASSLGAGRNSPLHF. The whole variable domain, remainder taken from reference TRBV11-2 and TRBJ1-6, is EAGVAQSPRYKIIEKRQSVAFWCNPISGHATLYWYQQILGQGPKLLIQFQNNGVVDDSQLPKDRFSAERLKGVDSTLKIQPAKLEDSAVYLCASSLGAGRNSPLHFGNGTRLTVT.